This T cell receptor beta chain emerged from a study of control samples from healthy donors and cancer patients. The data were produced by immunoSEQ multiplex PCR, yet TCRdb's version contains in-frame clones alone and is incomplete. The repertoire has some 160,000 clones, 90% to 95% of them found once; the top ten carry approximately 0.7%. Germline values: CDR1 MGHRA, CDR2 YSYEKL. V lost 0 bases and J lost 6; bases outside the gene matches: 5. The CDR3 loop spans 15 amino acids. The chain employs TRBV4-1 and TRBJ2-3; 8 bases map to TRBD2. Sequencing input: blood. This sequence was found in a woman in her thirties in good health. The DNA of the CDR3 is TGCGCCAGCAGCCAAGATTCGGGGGGGCAGGATACGCAGTATTTT. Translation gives CASSQDSGGQDTQYF.